These T cell receptor beta chains were read from a single sample in a study of shared clonotypes between healthy human individuals. Only in-frame clones appear in the TCRdb table, and some are missing; sequencing was by immunoSEQ multiplex PCR. The sample has 470,000 or so clones; 70% to 80% are singletons. The sample consisted of PBMCs. All receptors derive from a woman between 35 and 50 years old in good health. Some clones in this sample may be carry-over from other donors' samples. The CDR3 runs from the conserved cysteine through the conserved F or W. A D gene is named only where the DNA matches it firmly. Where a row states a size, it is once, few, many or the class of an expanded clone; other rows omit it.

CDR3nt,CDR3aa,v_gene,d_gene,j_gene,abundance
TGTGCCAGCAGTTTATTAGGGACTAGCGGGAGAGACTCCTACAATGAGCAGTTCTTC,CASSLLGTSGRDSYNEQFF,TRBV28,TRBD2,TRBJ2-1,NA
TGTGCCAGCAGAACGGGGACACCGGATCAGCCCCAGCATTTT,CASRTGTPDQPQHF,TRBV27,NA,TRBJ1-5,NA
TGTGCCAGCAGCAAAGGTGGGGGGCTCAGAGCAACTAATGAAAAACTGTTTTTT,CASSKGGGLRATNEKLFF,TRBV21-1,NA,TRBJ1-4,NA
TGTGCCAGCTCATACGGGACTAGCGGGAGCTCCTACAATGAGCAGTTCTTC,CASSYGTSGSSYNEQFF,TRBV18,TRBD2,TRBJ2-1,NA
TGTGCCAGCAGGACTAACTTCGACGGGGAGCAGTACTTC,CASRTNFDGEQYF,TRBV7-2,NA,TRBJ2-7,NA
TGTGCCAGCAGCCCCAGGACAGGGGTTGGGAACACTGAAGCTTTCTTT,CASSPRTGVGNTEAFF,TRBV7-9,TRBD1,TRBJ1-1,once
TGCGCCAGCAGCCAGGGATTGGGACAGGGGGCGCAATTTGGAGAAAAACTGTTTTTT,CASSQGLGQGAQFGEKLFF,TRBV4-1,TRBD1,TRBJ1-4,NA
TGTGCCAGCAGTTTATCCCGTTCGTTGGCCGGGGAGCTGTTTTTT,CASSLSRSLAGELFF,TRBV27,NA,TRBJ2-2,NA
TGTGCCAGCAGCCCTCGCCTCAGCTCCTACGAGCAGTACTTC,CASSPRLSSYEQYF,TRBV7-6,NA,TRBJ2-7,NA
TGTGCCAGCAGTGAAGCCCCTCGGGGGACAGAGACCCAGTACTTC,CASSEAPRGTETQYF,TRBV6-1,NA,TRBJ2-5,NA
TGTGCCAGCAGCCAAAGGACAGGGGGGACCCAGTACTTC,CASSQRTGGTQYF,TRBV5-4,TRBD1,TRBJ2-5,once
TGTGCCAGCGGGCGGGCAACTAGCACAGATACGCAGTATTTT,CASGRATSTDTQYF,TRBV2,NA,TRBJ2-3,once
TGCGCCAGCAGCCAAGATAGGGATTCGGCCCCAGATACGCAGTATTTT,CASSQDRDSAPDTQYF,TRBV4-3,NA,TRBJ2-3,few
TGCGCCAGCAGCTTCCGGGGGGATGGAGCCAAAAACATTCAGTACTTC,CASSFRGDGAKNIQYF,TRBV5-1,TRBD2,TRBJ2-4,NA
TGTGCCAGCAGGAGTCTAGCGGACACAGATACGCAGTATTTT,CASRSLADTDTQYF,TRBV28,TRBD2,TRBJ2-3,NA
TGTGCCTGGGCTTTTGGACAGGACCGCTATGGCTACACCTTC,CAWAFGQDRYGYTF,TRBV30,TRBD1,TRBJ1-2,NA
TGTGCCAGCAGTGGCAGTTCCTACGAGCAGTACTTC,CASSGSSYEQYF,TRBV6-5,NA,TRBJ2-7,NA
TGTGCCAGCAGCTTGGGACTAGGAGAGGGGGACAATGAGCAGTTCTTC,CASSLGLGEGDNEQFF,TRBV7-9,TRBD2,TRBJ2-1,NA
TGTGCCAGCAGCCAAGTGATTAGCGGGAGGCGGGGCACCGGGGAGCTGTTTTTT,CASSQVISGRRGTGELFF,TRBV14,TRBD2,TRBJ2-2,NA
TGTGCCAGCTCACCTTCTGGCGGCACGTCCTACGAGCAGTACTTC,CASSPSGGTSYEQYF,TRBV18,NA,TRBJ2-7,NA
TGTGCCAGTAGTATTAGTCCAGGGATCACTGAAGCTTTCTTT,CASSISPGITEAFF,TRBV19,NA,TRBJ1-1,NA
TGTGCCTGGAGGGGGGACAGGAACTATGGCTACACCTTC,CAWRGDRNYGYTF,TRBV30,TRBD1,TRBJ1-2,NA
TGTGCCAGCAGCCGGACCGGTAGACAGGTCTCTAACTATGGCTACACCTTC,CASSRTGRQVSNYGYTF,TRBV14,NA,TRBJ1-2,NA
TGTGCCAGTAGTATATCTTTGCGTCAAGAGACCCAGTACTTC,CASSISLRQETQYF,TRBV19,NA,TRBJ2-5,NA
TGCGCCAGCAGCTTGACAGGGGCGAACACTGAAGCTTTCTTT,CASSLTGANTEAFF,TRBV5-1,TRBD1,TRBJ1-1,few
TGTGCCACATTGCCAGAGCGGAGCACAGATACGCAGTATTTT,CATLPERSTDTQYF,TRBV27,NA,TRBJ2-3,NA